This record covers a single T cell receptor beta chain. Its specificity is unknown. CDR1 is DFQATT and CDR2 is SNEGSKA in the germline V gene (reference sequence). This CDR3 is built from 16 residues. V was cut by 5 bases and J by 4 bases, with 23 bases left in between. The sample comes from a study of T cells in Graves' hyperthyroidism and ophthalmopathy. Study-wide points: Using 13 V-J features, a model discriminated ophthalmopathy from stable hyperthyroidism.

RNA transcripts gave rise to amplified TCR beta CDR3 regions. The TCR CDR3 first-round RT-PCR relied on the HTBI primer set. TCRdb reprocessed the multiplex PCR reads with MiXCR, giving one entry per CDR3 protein. Of roughly 720,000 distinct CDR3 sequences detected, roughly a sixth appear once; the ten largest clones hold around 15%. This chain links TRBV20-1 with TRBJ2-5, with no clear D. Sequencing was carried out using blood. The sequence derives from a middle-aged man with Graves' hyperthyroidism. The CDR3 loop is CSADRSDVAPGETQYF. The CDR3 DNA follows: TGCAGTGCTGATAGGTCCGACGTGGCCCCTGGAGAGACCCAGTACTTC.